This T cell receptor (beta chain) comes out of a study of shared clonotypes between healthy human individuals. The CDR3 runs to 16 residues. The V and J ends lost 1 base and 9 bases, in that order; junction bases with no gene match: 9. The germline V gene has CDR1 ENHRY and CDR2 SYGVKD. The repertoire was sequenced with immunoSEQ multiplex PCR; TCRdb's copy has only in-frame clones and lacks some. The profile shows about 480,000 clones, approximately 79% of them singletons. Genomic DNA, for the unsorted samples, came from about 90 million PBMCs. The specimen was PBMCs. The V call is TRBV10-3, the J call TRBJ2-1; 10 nucleotides match TRBD2. The TCR was taken from a woman aged 40 to 50 in good health. Some clones in this sample may be carry-over from other donors' samples. CDR3 region: CAISEFVASGRGEQFF. For the CDR3, the DNA is TGTGCCATCAGTGAGTTTGTGGCTAGCGGGAGAGGTGAGCAGTTCTTC.